This TCR beta chain was observed in a study of blood T cell repertoires in COVID-19. Authors' methods: Reference gene primer amplification gave nucleated cell count estimates. TCRdb keeps only in-frame clones here, not all; method: immunoSEQ multiplex PCR. The V and J calls and clone size were taken over from that table, and D and trimming were inferred from the DNA. The sample lists 250,000 to 350,000 clones; roughly 90% were seen once. The V gene lost 6 bases and the J gene lost 0 bases, with 12 bases spanning the gap. The CDR3 consists of 14 residues. Germline CDR1 reads MNHNY; CDR2 reads SVGAGI (reference sequence).

The receptor's source is a young man who had recovered from COVID-19. Sequences were obtained from peripheral blood. This chain links TRBV6-6 with TRBJ2-7, with D perhaps matching TRBD2 (5 bases). CDR3 sequence: CASSSREGSYEQYF. As DNA, the CDR3 is TGTGCCAGCAGCTCCCGAGAGGGCTCCTACGAGCAGTACTTC.